This passage covers 8 T cell receptor beta chains from one sample sequenced in a study of cytomegalovirus exposure and HLA in healthy donors. The repertoire was sequenced with immunoSEQ multiplex PCR; TCRdb's copy has only in-frame clones and lacks some. The table shows some 170,000 clones, with 96% occurring only once. The material sequenced was PBMCs. The origin of the receptors is a woman in her late teens or twenties in good health and CMV-seronegative.

The V gene is TRBV5-1, the J gene TRBJ1-2; D gene ambiguous. With 0 bases removed from V and 5 bases from J, the gap between germline ends came to 14 bases. The CDR3 extends over 15 amino acids. Germline lookup yields CDR1 SGHRS and CDR2 YFSETQ. The CDR3 DNA reads as TGCGCCAGCAGCTTGGATGCAGAGAGGTGGTATGGCTACACCTTC. It is translated as CASSLDAERWYGYTF.

This clone has a single count. The V and J genes are TRBV7-6 and TRBJ2-5; D perhaps matches TRBD1 (6 bases). Germline V gene lookup returns CDR1 SGHVS and CDR2 FNYEAQ. Trimming took off 5 bases at V and 5 bases at J, with 9 bases between the two ends. This CDR3 spans 12 amino acids. CDR3 bases: TGTGCCAGCAGCGGGGGCCTGGAGACCCAGTACTTC. Translated, it gives CASSGGLETQYF.

The chain recombines TRBV7-3 with TRBJ2-5; 11 nucleotides agree with TRBD2. This CDR3 has 15 residues. The germline gives CDR1 SGHTA, CDR2 FQGTGA. Trimming at V came to 5 bases and at J to 5 bases, leaving 7 bases not matched to a gene. Here the CDR3 DNA reads TGTGCCAGCAGCCAGAATAGCGGGGGGGTGGAGACCCAGTACTTC. Residues: CASSQNSGGVETQYF.

The chain employs TRBV4-3 and TRBJ2-3, with D possibly matching TRBD2 (5 bases). CDR1 and CDR2 (germline): LGHNA, YSLEER. CDR3 length equals 17 residues. With 4 bases removed from V and 3 bases from J, the gap between germline ends came to 20 bases. The CDR3 here is CASSRKMQDSATDTQYF. The DNA of the CDR3 is TGCGCCAGCAGCCGGAAAATGCAGGACTCGGCGACAGATACGCAGTATTTT.

This clone was observed a single time. This rearrangement joins TRBV5-1 to TRBJ1-1; D is possibly TRBD1 (6 bases). Trimming cost V 4 bases and J 4 bases, with 11 bases left between them. CDR1 is SGHRS, CDR2 YFSETQ, per germline. This CDR3 is built from 13 residues. CDR3 sequence (DNA): TGCGCCAGCAGCCCAACAGGGCTCACTGAAGCTTTCTTT. It is translated as CASSPTGLTEAFF.

This rearrangement joins TRBV5-4 to TRBJ2-4, with D possibly TRBD1 on 5 matching bases. The V end lost 3 bases, the J end lost 7 bases, and 17 bases lay between the germline ends. Germline lookup yields CDR1 SGHNT and CDR2 YYREEE (reference sequence). There are 15 residues in the CDR3. CDR3 in DNA: TGTGCCAGCAGCTCTGGAGTAGGGGTGGGTAACATTCAGTACTTC. This translates into CASSSGVGVGNIQYF.

The J gene is TRBJ2-2, the V gene TRBV9, with TRBD2 as a possible D gene (7 bases). Germline V CDR1 and CDR2: SGDLS, YYNGEE. This CDR3 has 17 amino acids. V dropped 1 base and J dropped 0 bases, with 13 bases sitting between them. The CDR3 nucleotides read TGTGCCAGCAGCGTACCCGGGGGGACACCGAACACCGGGGAGCTGTTTTTT. Its translation is CASSVPGGTPNTGELFF.

This chain joins TRBV9 and TRBJ2-7; D remains ambiguous. The CDR3 has 14 residues. Germline V lookup: CDR1 SGDLS, CDR2 YYNGEE. V shed 0 bases and J shed 2 bases, with 9 bases lying between them. CDR3 DNA: TGTGCCAGCAGCGTAGACGAGGTAACCTACGAGCAGTACTTC. The encoded protein is CASSVDEVTYEQYF.